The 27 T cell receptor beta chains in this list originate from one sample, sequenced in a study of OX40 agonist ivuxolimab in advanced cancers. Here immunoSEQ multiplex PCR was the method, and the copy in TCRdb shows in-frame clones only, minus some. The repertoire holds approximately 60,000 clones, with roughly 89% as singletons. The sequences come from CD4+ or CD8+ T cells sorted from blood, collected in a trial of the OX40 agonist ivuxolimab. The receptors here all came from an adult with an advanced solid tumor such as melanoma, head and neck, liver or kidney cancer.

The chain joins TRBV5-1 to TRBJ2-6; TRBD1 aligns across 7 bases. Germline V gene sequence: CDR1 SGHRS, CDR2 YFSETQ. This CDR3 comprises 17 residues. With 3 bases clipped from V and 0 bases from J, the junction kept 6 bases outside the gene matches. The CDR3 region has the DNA TGCGCCAGCAGCTGGGACAGTTCCATCTCTGGGGCCAACGTCCTGACTTTC. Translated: CASSWDSSISGANVLTF.

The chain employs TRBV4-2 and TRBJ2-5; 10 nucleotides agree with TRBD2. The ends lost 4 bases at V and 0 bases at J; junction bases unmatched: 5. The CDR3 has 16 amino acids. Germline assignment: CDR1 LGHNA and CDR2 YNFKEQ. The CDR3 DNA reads TGTGCCAGCAGCCGATTAGCGGGGGGCAACCAAGAGACCCAGTACTTC. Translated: CASSRLAGGNQETQYF.

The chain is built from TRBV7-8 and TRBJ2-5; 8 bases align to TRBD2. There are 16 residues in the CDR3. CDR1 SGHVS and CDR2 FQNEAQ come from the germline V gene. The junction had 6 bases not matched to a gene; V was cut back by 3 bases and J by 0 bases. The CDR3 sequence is CASSFRQRGYQETQYF. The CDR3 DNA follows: TGTGCCAGCAGCTTCCGGCAGCGGGGGTACCAAGAGACCCAGTACTTC.

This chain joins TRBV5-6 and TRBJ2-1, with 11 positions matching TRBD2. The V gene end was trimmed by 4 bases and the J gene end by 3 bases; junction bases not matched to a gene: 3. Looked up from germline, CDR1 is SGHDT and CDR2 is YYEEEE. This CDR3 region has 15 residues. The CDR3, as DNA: TGTGCCAGCAGCGCTGGACTAGCGGGCTACAATGAGCAGTTCTTC. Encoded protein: CASSAGLAGYNEQFF.

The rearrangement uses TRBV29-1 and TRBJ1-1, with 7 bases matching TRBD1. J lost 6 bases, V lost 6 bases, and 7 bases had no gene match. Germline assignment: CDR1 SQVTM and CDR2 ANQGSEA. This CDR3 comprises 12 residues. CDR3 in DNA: TGCAGCGTAGTTATTACAGGGGCTGAAGCTTTCTTT. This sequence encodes CSVVITGAEAFF.

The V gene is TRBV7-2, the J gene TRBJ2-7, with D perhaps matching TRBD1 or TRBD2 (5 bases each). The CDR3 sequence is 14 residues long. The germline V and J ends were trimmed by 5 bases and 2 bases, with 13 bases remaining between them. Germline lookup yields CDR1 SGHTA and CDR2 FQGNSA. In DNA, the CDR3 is TGTGCCAGCAGCCCGCGTCAGGGACCCTACGAGCAGTACTTC. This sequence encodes CASSPRQGPYEQYF.

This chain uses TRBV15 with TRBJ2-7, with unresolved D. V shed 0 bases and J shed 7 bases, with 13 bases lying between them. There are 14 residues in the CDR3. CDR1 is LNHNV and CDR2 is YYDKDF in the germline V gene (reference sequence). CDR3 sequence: CATSRDRIEYEQYF. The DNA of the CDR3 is TGTGCCACCAGCAGAGATCGAATCGAGTATGAGCAGTACTTC.

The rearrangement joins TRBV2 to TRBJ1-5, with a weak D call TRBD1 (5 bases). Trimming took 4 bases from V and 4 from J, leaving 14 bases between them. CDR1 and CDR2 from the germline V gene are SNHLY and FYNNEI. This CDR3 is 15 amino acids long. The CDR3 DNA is TGTGCCAGCAGTGGAGCAGGCAGGGAAAATCAGCCCCAGCATTTT. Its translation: CASSGAGRENQPQHF.

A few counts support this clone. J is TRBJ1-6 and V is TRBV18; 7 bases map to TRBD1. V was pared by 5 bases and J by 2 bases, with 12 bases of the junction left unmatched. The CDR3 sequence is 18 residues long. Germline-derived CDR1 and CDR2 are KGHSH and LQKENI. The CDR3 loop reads CASSERDSTGPYNSPLHF. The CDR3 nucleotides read TGTGCCAGCTCAGAAAGGGATTCGACAGGGCCCTATAATTCACCCCTCCACTTT.

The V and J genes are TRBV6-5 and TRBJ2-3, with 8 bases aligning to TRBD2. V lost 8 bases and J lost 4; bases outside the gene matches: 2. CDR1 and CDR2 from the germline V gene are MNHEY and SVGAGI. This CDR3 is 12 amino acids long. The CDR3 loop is CASGAGADTQYF. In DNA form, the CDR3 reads TGTGCCAGCGGAGCGGGGGCAGATACGCAGTATTTT.

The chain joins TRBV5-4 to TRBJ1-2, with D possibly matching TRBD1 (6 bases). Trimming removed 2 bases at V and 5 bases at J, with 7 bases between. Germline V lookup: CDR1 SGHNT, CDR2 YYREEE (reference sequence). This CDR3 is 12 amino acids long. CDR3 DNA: TGTGCCAGCAGCTTAGGGGGATATGGCTACACCTTC. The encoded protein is CASSLGGYGYTF.

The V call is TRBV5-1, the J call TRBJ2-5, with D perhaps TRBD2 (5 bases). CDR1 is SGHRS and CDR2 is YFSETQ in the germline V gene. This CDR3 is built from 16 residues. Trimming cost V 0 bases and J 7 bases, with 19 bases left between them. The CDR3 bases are TGCGCCAGCAGCTTGGAGTCAGTGGCGACCGGAGGGACCCAGTACTTC. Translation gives CASSLESVATGGTQYF.

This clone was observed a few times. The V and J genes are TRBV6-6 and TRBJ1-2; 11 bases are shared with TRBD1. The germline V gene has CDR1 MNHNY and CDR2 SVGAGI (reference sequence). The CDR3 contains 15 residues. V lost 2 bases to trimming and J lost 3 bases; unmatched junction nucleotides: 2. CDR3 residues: CASSYGDRGDYGYTF. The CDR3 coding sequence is TGTGCCAGCAGTTACGGGGACAGGGGGGACTATGGCTACACCTTC.

CDR3 sequence (DNA): TGTGCCTGGGAACAGGGTAATGGCTACACCTTC. It translates to CAWEQGNGYTF. The chain uses TRBV30 and TRBJ1-2, with D perhaps TRBD1 (6 bases). The V and J ends lost 5 bases and 6 bases respectively, with 10 bases between them. The germline V gene encodes CDR1 GTSNPN and CDR2 SVGIG (reference sequence). This CDR3 is built from 11 residues.

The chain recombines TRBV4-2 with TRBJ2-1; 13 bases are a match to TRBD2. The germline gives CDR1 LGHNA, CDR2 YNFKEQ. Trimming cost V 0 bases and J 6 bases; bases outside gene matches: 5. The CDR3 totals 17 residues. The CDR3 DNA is TGTGCCAGCAGCCAAGAGACTAGCGGGAGGATTGCCAATGAGCAGTTCTTC. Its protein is CASSQETSGRIANEQFF.

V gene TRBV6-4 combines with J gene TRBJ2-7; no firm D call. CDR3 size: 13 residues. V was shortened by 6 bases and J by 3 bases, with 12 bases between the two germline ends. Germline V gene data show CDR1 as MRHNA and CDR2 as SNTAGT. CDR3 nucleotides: TGTGCCAGCAGAGGACCGGAGAACTACGAGCAGTACTTC. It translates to CASRGPENYEQYF.

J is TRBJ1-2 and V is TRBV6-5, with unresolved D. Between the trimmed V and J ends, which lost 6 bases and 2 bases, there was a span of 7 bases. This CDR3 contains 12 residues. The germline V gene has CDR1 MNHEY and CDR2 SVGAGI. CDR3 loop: CASSQANYGYTF. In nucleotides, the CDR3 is TGTGCCAGCAGCCAGGCCAACTATGGCTACACCTTC.

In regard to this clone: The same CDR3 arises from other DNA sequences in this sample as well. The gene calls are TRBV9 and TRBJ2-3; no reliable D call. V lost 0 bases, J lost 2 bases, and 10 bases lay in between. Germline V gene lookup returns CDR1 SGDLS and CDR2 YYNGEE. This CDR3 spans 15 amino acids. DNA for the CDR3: TGTGCCAGCAGCGTAGAAGGCGGTTACACAGATACGCAGTATTTT. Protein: CASSVEGGYTDTQYF.

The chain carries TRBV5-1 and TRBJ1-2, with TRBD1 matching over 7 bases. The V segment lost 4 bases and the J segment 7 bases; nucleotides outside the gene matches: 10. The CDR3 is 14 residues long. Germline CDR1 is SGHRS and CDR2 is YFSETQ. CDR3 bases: TGCGCCAGCAGCGCGGCAGGGGGAACTCCTGGCTACACCTTC. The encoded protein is CASSAAGGTPGYTF.

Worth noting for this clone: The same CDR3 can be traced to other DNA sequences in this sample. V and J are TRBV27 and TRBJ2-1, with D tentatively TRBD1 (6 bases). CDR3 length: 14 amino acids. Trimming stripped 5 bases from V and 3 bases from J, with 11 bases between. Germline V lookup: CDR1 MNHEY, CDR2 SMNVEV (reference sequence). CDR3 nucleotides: TGTGCCAGCAGTCCGGGACAAGACTACAATGAGCAGTTCTTC. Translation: CASSPGQDYNEQFF.

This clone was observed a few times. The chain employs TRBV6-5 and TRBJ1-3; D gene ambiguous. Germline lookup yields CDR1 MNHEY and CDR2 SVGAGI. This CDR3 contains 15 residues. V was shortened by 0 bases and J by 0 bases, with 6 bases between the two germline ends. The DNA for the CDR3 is TGTGCCAGCAGTTACTCGATTTACTCTGGAAACACCATATATTTT. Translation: CASSYSIYSGNTIYF.

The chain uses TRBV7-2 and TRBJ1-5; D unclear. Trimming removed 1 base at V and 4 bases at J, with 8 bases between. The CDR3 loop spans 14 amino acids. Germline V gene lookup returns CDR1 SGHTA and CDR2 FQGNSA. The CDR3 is CASSLVSVNQPQHF. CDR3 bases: TGTGCCAGCAGCTTAGTTTCAGTGAATCAGCCCCAGCATTTT.

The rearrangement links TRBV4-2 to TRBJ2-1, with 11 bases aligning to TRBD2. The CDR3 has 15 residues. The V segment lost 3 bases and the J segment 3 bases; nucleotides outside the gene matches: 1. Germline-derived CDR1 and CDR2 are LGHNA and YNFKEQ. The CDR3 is CASSQTSGIYNEQFF. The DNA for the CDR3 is TGTGCCAGCAGCCAGACTAGCGGGATCTACAATGAGCAGTTCTTC.

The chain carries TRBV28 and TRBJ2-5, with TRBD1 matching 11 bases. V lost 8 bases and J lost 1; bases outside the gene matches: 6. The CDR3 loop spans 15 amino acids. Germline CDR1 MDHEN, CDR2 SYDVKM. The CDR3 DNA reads TGTGCCAGCTTGGGGACAGGGGGGTCCCAAGAGACCCAGTACTTC. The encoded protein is CASLGTGGSQETQYF.

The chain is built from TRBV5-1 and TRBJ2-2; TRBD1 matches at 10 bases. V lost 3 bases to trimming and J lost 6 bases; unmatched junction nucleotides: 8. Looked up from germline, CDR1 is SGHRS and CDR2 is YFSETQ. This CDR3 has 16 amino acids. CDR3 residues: CASSSHSGTGAGELFF. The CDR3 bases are TGCGCCAGCAGCTCCCATTCCGGGACAGGGGCCGGGGAGCTGTTTTTT.

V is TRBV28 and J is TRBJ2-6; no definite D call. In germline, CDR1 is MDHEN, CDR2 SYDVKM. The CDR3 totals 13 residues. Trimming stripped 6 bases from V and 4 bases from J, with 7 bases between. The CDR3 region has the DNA TGTGCCAGCAGATCTGGGGGGGCCAACGTCCTGACTTTC. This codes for CASRSGGANVLTF.

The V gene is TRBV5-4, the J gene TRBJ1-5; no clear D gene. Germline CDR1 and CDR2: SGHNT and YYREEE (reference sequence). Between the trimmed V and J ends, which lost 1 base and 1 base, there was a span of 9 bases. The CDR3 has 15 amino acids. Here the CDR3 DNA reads TGTGCCAGCAGCTTGCTTAGGGAAAGCAATCAGCCCCAGCATTTT. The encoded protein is CASSLLRESNQPQHF.